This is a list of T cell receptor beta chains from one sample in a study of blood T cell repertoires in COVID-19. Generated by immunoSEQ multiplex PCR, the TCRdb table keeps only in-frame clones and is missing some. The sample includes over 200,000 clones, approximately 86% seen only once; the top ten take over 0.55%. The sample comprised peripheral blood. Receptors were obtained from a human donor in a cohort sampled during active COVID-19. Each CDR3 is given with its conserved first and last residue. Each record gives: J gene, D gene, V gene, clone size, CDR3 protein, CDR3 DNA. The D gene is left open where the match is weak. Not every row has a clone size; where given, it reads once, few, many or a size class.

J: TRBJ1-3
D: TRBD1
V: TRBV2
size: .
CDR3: CASRQGASGNTIYF
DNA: TGTGCCAGTCGACAGGGGGCATCTGGAAACACCATATATTTT

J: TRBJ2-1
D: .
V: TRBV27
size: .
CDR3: CASSIQGPSSYNEQFF
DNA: TGTGCCAGCAGTATACAGGGCCCTAGCTCCTACAATGAGCAGTTCTTC

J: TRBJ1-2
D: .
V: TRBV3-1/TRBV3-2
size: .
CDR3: CASSRSENYGYTF
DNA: TGTGCCAGCAGCCGAAGCGAGAACTATGGCTACACCTTC

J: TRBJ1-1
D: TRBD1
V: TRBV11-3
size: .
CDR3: CASSSIRQGPVFF
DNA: TGTGCCAGCAGCTCAATAAGACAGGGTCCGGTTTTTTTT

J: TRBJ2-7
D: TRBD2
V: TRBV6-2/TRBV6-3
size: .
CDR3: CASTPRPGLAPYEQYF
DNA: TGTGCCAGCACCCCACGTCCGGGACTAGCTCCCTACGAGCAGTACTTC

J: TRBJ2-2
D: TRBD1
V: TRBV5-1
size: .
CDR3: CASSSDGTGPTGELFF
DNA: TGCGCCAGCAGCTCAGACGGGACAGGACCCACCGGGGAGCTGTTTTTT

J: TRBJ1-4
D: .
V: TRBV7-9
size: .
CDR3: CASSSIQIPNEKLFF
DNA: TGTGCCAGCAGCTCAATACAGATCCCAAATGAAAAACTGTTTTTT

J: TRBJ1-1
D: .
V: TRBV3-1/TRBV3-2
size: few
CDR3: CASSQDRGLRGITEAFF
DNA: TGTGCCAGCAGCCAAGATCGGGGATTGAGGGGGATCACTGAAGCTTTCTTT

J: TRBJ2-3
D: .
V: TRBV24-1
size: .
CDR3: CATSDSRTPDTQYF
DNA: TGTGCCACCAGTGACTCGAGGACTCCGGATACGCAGTATTTT

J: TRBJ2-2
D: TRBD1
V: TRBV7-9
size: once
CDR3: CASSLRQGFTGELFF
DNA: TGTGCCAGCAGCCTGAGACAGGGCTTCACCGGGGAGCTGTTTTTT

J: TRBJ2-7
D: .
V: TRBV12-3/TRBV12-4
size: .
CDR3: CASKGIYEQYF
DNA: TGTGCCAGCAAGGGGATCTACGAGCAGTACTTC

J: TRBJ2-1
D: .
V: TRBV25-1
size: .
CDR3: CASSDELGYNEQFF
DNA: TGTGCCAGCAGTGACGAACTAGGGTACAATGAGCAGTTCTTC

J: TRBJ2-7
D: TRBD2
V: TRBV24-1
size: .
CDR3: CATSDPTSGRNEQYF
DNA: TGTGCCACCAGTGATCCGACTAGCGGGAGAAACGAGCAGTACTTC

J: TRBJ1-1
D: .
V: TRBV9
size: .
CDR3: CASSVAGGANTEAFF
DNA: TGTGCCAGCAGCGTAGCGGGGGGGGCGAACACTGAAGCTTTCTTT

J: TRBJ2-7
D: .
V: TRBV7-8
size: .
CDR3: CASSTTPSYEQYF
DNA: TGTGCCAGCAGCACGACACCCTCCTACGAGCAGTACTTC

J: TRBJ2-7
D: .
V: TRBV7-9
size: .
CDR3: CASSLRSYEQYF
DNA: TGTGCCAGCAGCTTACGGTCCTACGAGCAGTACTTC

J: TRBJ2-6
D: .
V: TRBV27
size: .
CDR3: CASSFQGTSGANVLTF
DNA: TGTGCCAGCAGTTTCCAGGGTACCTCTGGGGCCAACGTCCTGACTTTC

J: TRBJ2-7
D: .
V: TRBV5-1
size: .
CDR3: CASSLGVDRSPLGF
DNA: TGCGCCAGCAGCTTGGGGGTAGACAGGTCACCACTGGGGTTC

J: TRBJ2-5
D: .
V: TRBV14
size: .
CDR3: CASSPGQSSPQETQYF
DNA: TGTGCCAGCAGCCCCGGACAGAGCAGTCCCCAAGAGACCCAGTACTTC

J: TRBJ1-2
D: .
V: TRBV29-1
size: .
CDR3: CSGRGGMDGYTF
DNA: TGCAGCGGGCGCGGGGGCATGGATGGCTACACCTTC

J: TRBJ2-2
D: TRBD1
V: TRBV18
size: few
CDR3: CASSQGQGFTGELFF
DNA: TGTGCCAGCTCACAGGGACAGGGATTTACCGGGGAGCTGTTTTTT

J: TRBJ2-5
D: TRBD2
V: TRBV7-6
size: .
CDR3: CASSNSGGETQYF
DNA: TGTGCCAGCAGCAATAGCGGGGGAGAGACCCAGTACTTC

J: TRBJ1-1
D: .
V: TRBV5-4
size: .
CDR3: CASSPAAAVAEAFF
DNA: TGTGCCAGCAGCCCGGCGGCGGCCGTCGCTGAAGCTTTCTTT

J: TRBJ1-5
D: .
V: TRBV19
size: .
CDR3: CASSIYRGNQPQHF
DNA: TGTGCCAGTAGTATTTATCGGGGAAATCAGCCCCAGCATTTT

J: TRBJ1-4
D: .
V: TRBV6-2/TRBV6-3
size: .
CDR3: CASSYPAGGKNNEKLFF
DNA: TGTGCCAGCAGTTACCCCGCTGGGGGCAAGAATAATGAAAAACTGTTTTTT

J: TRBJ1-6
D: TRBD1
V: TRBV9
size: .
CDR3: CASTVGQGGSPLHF
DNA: TGTGCCAGCACCGTTGGACAGGGAGGTTCACCCCTCCACTTT

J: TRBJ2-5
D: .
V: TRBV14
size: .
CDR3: CASSAARETQYF
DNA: TGTGCCAGCAGCGCCGCTCGGGAGACCCAGTACTTC

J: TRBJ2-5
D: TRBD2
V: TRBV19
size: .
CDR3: CASSPLLAGEEETQYF
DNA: TGTGCCAGTAGTCCTCTACTAGCGGGCGAGGAAGAGACCCAGTACTTC

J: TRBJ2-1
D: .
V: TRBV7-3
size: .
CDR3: CASSLTLDSYNEQFF
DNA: TGTGCCAGCAGCTTAACGCTAGACTCCTACAATGAGCAGTTCTTC

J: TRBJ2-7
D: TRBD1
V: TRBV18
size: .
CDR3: CASSRRTGGDEQYF
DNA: TGTGCCAGCTCACGACGGACAGGGGGCGACGAGCAGTACTTC

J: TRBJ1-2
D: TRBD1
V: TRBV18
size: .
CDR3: CASSRPGQGSTSGYTF
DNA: TGTGCCAGCTCGAGACCGGGACAGGGGTCCACATCTGGCTACACCTTC

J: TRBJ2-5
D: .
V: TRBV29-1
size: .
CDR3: CSADLRGAVETQYF
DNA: TGCAGCGCGGACCTTAGGGGCGCAGTGGAGACCCAGTACTTC

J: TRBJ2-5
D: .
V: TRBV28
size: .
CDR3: CASSLPGEETQYF
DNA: TGTGCCAGCAGTTTGCCGGGAGAAGAGACCCAGTACTTC

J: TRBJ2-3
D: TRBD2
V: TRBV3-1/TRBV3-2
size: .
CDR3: CASSQMSGRSDTQYF
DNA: TGTGCCAGCAGCCAAATGTCCGGGAGGTCAGATACGCAGTATTTT